Each of the 31 T cell receptor beta chains below was sequenced from the same sample in a study of cytomegalovirus exposure and HLA in healthy donors (dated by TCRdb to between 2016 and 2019). The method behind the library was the immunoSEQ multiplex PCR assay. For the multiplex PCR, a mixture combining 60 forward primers for TCR Vbeta segments and 13 reverse primers for TCR Jbeta segments was used. TCRdb took this table from immuneACCESS and kept in-frame rearrangements with V and J called. Such tables lack part of the clones; where checked against another copy, unresolved V genes explain under half of the gap, and the rest is unexplained. The sample has 150,000 to 200,000 clones on record, over 70% of them singletons. The ten largest clones capture approximately 3.9% of the sample. Sequences were obtained from PBMCs. These receptors were obtained from a man aged 45-65 years in good health and CMV-seronegative.

V is TRBV30 and J is TRBJ1-1, with D maybe TRBD1 (6 bases). V lost 4 bases and J lost 11, with 14 bases in between. CDR1 GTSNPN and CDR2 SVGIG come from the germline V gene (reference sequence). The CDR3 length is 11 residues. The CDR3 sequence: CAWIGGGGAFF. The CDR3 nucleotides are TGTGCCTGGATAGGGGGGGGTGGGGCTTTCTTT.

As for this clone: The junction and the germline gene differ at one end; a read error may be behind it. The chain is built from TRBV2 and TRBJ2-5, with 7 bases lining up with TRBD1. CDR3 length: 11 amino acids. Germline V gives CDR1 SNHLY, CDR2 FYNNEI. The CDR3 DNA follows: TGCGTTTCGGGACAGTCGGAGACCCAGTACTTC. Translation: CVSGQSETQYF.

The rearrangement links TRBV18 to TRBJ2-7; 7 bases fit TRBD1. Germline V CDR1 and CDR2: KGHSH, LQKENI. The CDR3 is 14 amino acids. Unmatched junction bases numbered 4, after V lost 5 bases and J lost 0 bases. The CDR3 nucleotides read TGTGCCAGCTCATCCGACAGGGACTCCTACGAGCAGTACTTC. Translating it yields CASSSDRDSYEQYF.

This clone came up a few times. V and J are TRBV19 and TRBJ2-1, with 9 bases aligning to TRBD2. The germline V gene has CDR1 LNHDA and CDR2 SQIVND (reference sequence). With 4 bases clipped from V and 5 bases from J, the junction kept 9 bases outside the gene matches. This CDR3 comprises 16 residues. CDR3 protein: CASSNRRASGDNEQFF. CDR3 DNA: TGTGCCAGTAGTAACCGGAGGGCTAGCGGGGACAATGAGCAGTTCTTC.

The chain combines TRBV7-8 with TRBJ2-3; 8 bases are a match to TRBD2. Trimming cost V 0 bases and J 2 bases; bases outside gene matches: 16. CDR3 length: 20 amino acids. Germline V gene lookup returns CDR1 SGHVS and CDR2 FQNEAQ. Here the CDR3 DNA reads TGTGCCAGCAGCTTAGCCACTTCTTCTTTAGCGGGGTCGATCACAGATACGCAGTATTTT. It translates to CASSLATSSLAGSITDTQYF. The full variable domain, rest sourced from reference TRBV7-8 and TRBJ2-3, is GAGVSQSPRYKVAKRGQDVALRCDPISGHVSLFWYQQALGQGPEFLTYFQNEAQLDKSGLPSDRFFAERPEGSVSTLKIQRTQQEDSAVYLCASSLATSSLAGSITDTQYFGPGTRLTVL.

With respect to this clone: In the same sample, other DNA sequences code for this CDR3. The CDR3: CASSPDRGNTGELFF. CDR3 in DNA: TGTGCCAGCAGCCCCGACAGGGGGAACACCGGGGAGCTGTTTTTT. This sequence joins TRBV11-2 and TRBJ2-2; 8 bases line up with TRBD1. The CDR3 consists of 15 residues. The germline CDR1 and CDR2 sequences are SGHAT and FQNNGV. After removal of 5 bases from V and 1 base from J, the junction contained 3 bases not matched to a gene.

The V gene is TRBV19, the J gene TRBJ1-5, with D perhaps matching TRBD1 (6 bases). CDR3 length equals 15 residues. The germline gives CDR1 LNHDA, CDR2 SQIVND (reference sequence). Deletions cut 1 base from V and 6 bases from J, with 13 bases between. As DNA, the CDR3 is TGTGCCAGTAGTATAGCATCGGCAGGGGTTCAGCCCCAGCATTTT. This sequence encodes CASSIASAGVQPQHF.

The J gene is TRBJ1-5, the V gene TRBV5-6; 10 bases are shared with TRBD1. The CDR3 consists of 15 residues. The J segment lost 3 bases and the V segment lost 4 bases, leaving 4 bases of the junction unmatched. Germline V gene data show CDR1 as SGHDT and CDR2 as YYEEEE. The CDR3 is CASSAGQGVNQPQHF. CDR3 nucleotides: TGTGCCAGCAGCGCCGGACAGGGGGTCAATCAGCCCCAGCATTTT. The whole variable domain, remainder taken from reference TRBV5-6 and TRBJ1-5, is DAGVTQSPTHLIKTRGQQVTLRCSPKSGHDTVSWYQQALGQGPQFIFQYYEEEERQRGNFPDRFSGHQFPNYSSELNVNALLLGDSALYLCASSAGQGVNQPQHFGDGTRLSIL.

This chain joins TRBV7-2 and TRBJ2-1, with D unresolved. The CDR3 spans 15 residues. Germline CDR1 SGHTA, CDR2 FQGNSA. The germline V and J ends were trimmed by 5 bases and 0 bases, with 11 bases remaining between them. CDR3 sequence: CASSDQPGSYNEQFF. CDR3 bases: TGTGCCAGCAGCGACCAACCGGGCTCCTACAATGAGCAGTTCTTC.

The table lists this clone with a count of one. V usage is TRBV6-1 and J usage is TRBJ1-2, with TRBD1 matching over 9 bases. Germline CDR1 reads MNHNS; CDR2 reads SASEGT. The CDR3 runs 15 residues. V gave up 5 bases and J gave up 8 bases; unmatched junction bases: 12. CDR3 protein: CASSSSGTGNRGYTF. The CDR3 nucleotides are TGTGCCAGCAGTAGCTCCGGGACAGGGAATCGGGGCTACACCTTC.

The chain is built from TRBV5-4 and TRBJ1-3; weak D call: TRBD1 (6 bases). CDR1 SGHNT and CDR2 YYREEE come from the germline V gene (reference sequence). V lost 8 bases to trimming and J lost 4 bases, with 10 bases between them. The length of the CDR3 is 12 residues. This chain's CDR3 is CASQGSGNTIYF. Here the CDR3 DNA reads TGTGCCAGTCAGGGGTCGGGAAACACCATATATTTT.

The V and J genes are TRBV6-5 and TRBJ2-1; D is perhaps TRBD2 (7 bases). Germline values: CDR1 MNHEY, CDR2 SVGAGI. The V end lost 4 bases, the J end lost 10 bases, and 20 bases lay between the germline ends. The CDR3 extends over 15 amino acids. The CDR3 reads CASSSLLGGPREQFF. DNA for the CDR3: TGTGCCAGCAGTTCCCTTCTGGGGGGGCCACGCGAGCAGTTCTTC.

The chain joins TRBV5-1 to TRBJ1-2, with 7 bases fitting TRBD1. Germline CDR1 reads SGHRS; CDR2 reads YFSETQ. V lost 7 bases, J lost 4 bases, and 4 bases stayed unmatched. There are 12 residues in the CDR3. The CDR3: CASRRDSYGYTF. CDR3 DNA sequence: TGCGCCAGCCGCCGGGACAGCTATGGCTACACCTTC.

The sample holds one count of this clone. This chain links TRBV27 with TRBJ2-7; weak D call: TRBD2 (5 bases). The length of the CDR3 is 12 residues. V was pared by 11 bases and J by 5 bases, with 16 bases between. Germline V CDR1 and CDR2: MNHEY, SMNVEV (reference sequence). The CDR3 region is CASRRGKNEQYF. CDR3 nucleotide sequence: TGTGCCTCCCGTCGGGGAAAAAACGAGCAGTACTTC.

CDR3 sequence reads: CASSRGQGYYSNQPQHF. The DNA of the CDR3 is TGTGCCAGCTCACGTGGACAGGGATACTATAGCAATCAGCCCCAGCATTTT. V gene TRBV18 combines with J gene TRBJ1-5, with 8 bases lining up with TRBD1. The germline V gene has CDR1 KGHSH and CDR2 LQKENI. There are 17 residues in the CDR3. The V segment lost 4 bases and the J segment 0 bases; nucleotides outside the gene matches: 8.

This chain uses TRBV29-1 with TRBJ2-7; possible D gene TRBD1, 5 bases. V was trimmed by 4 bases and J by 3 bases, leaving 16 bases between them. CDR1 SQVTM and CDR2 ANQGSEA come from the germline V gene. The CDR3 sequence is 14 residues long. The CDR3 DNA follows: TGCAGCGTTGTTGACGGACACTCCATCTACGAGCAGTACTTC. Translating gives CSVVDGHSIYEQYF.

The chain employs TRBV6-4 and TRBJ1-2; 7 bases align to TRBD1. The CDR3 contains 13 residues. V shed 5 bases and J 7 bases; nucleotides not matched to a gene: 7. The germline V gene has CDR1 MRHNA and CDR2 SNTAGT. Here the CDR3 DNA reads TGTGCCAGCAGTCCGGGACAGAATTCTGGCTACACCTTC. This gives the protein CASSPGQNSGYTF.

Worth noting for this clone: One end of the junction is discordant with germline, which a read error may explain. The chain has TRBV7-9 and TRBJ1-2; TRBD1 agrees at 8 bases. The germline V gene encodes CDR1 SEHNR and CDR2 FQNEAQ (reference sequence). The CDR3 has 16 amino acids. The CDR3 DNA sequence: TGTTCCAGCAGCTTACGTTCGGAAACAGGGGGTTATGGCTACACCTTC. Protein sequence: CSSSLRSETGGYGYTF.

The V and J genes are TRBV5-6 and TRBJ2-1; D is unresolved. There are 17 residues in the CDR3. Trimming removed 3 bases at V and 0 bases at J, with 16 bases between. Germline lookup yields CDR1 SGHDT and CDR2 YYEEEE. CDR3 coding DNA: TGTGCCAGCAGCTACCTTATTGGGCCGCGCTCCTACAATGAGCAGTTCTTC. It encodes CASSYLIGPRSYNEQFF.

V and J are TRBV5-1 and TRBJ2-7; 9 bases are a match to TRBD1. J was trimmed by 3 bases and V by 2 bases; bases with no gene match: 3. From germline, CDR1 is SGHRS and CDR2 YFSETQ. The CDR3 extends over 14 amino acids. The CDR3 DNA is TGCGCCAGCAGCTTACAGGACAGGGGCTACGAGCAGTACTTC. This gives the protein CASSLQDRGYEQYF.

The CDR3, as DNA: TGTGCCAGCAGCCAGGGAGGGGCAAGCACCGGGGAGCTGTTTTTT. Its translation: CASSQGGASTGELFF. The rearrangement joins TRBV4-2 to TRBJ2-2; 7 nucleotides match TRBD2. The CDR3 is made up of 15 amino acids. V was clipped by 3 bases and J by 4 bases; unmatched bases: 5. From germline, CDR1 is LGHNA and CDR2 YNFKEQ.

The sample holds a few counts of this clone. The chain joins TRBV28 to TRBJ2-7; D is uncertain. The V gene lost 3 bases and the J gene lost 7 bases, with 7 bases spanning the gap. The germline CDR1 and CDR2 sequences are MDHEN and SYDVKM. CDR3 length: 11 residues. The CDR3: CASSLRTEQYF. The DNA for the CDR3 is TGTGCCAGCAGTTTGAGAACGGAGCAGTACTTC.

The rearrangement uses TRBV29-1 and TRBJ1-2; 7 bases agree with TRBD1. V shed 5 bases and J 2 bases; nucleotides not matched to a gene: 5. Germline V gene sequence: CDR1 SQVTM, CDR2 ANQGSEA. The CDR3 spans 13 residues. The CDR3 loop is CSVSRQGNYGYTF. In DNA form, the CDR3 reads TGCAGCGTTTCAAGACAGGGCAACTATGGCTACACCTTC. Together with reference TRBV29-1 and TRBJ1-2, the CDR3 gives the full variable domain: SAVISQKPSRDICQRGTSLTIQCQVDSQVTMMFWYRQQPGQSLTLIATANQGSEATYESGFVIDKFPISRPNLTFSTLTVSNMSPEDSSIYLCSVSRQGNYGYTFGSGTRLTVV.

The rearrangement joins TRBV13 to TRBJ2-5; D is uncertain. Germline CDR1 reads PRHDT; CDR2 reads FYEKMQ (reference sequence). CDR3 length: 13 residues. Trimming removed 4 bases at V and 1 base at J, with 7 bases between. The CDR3, as DNA: TGTGCCAGCAGCTCCCCTAGCCAAGAGACCCAGTACTTC. As protein: CASSSPSQETQYF.

This clone was seen only once. This chain connects TRBV11-3 to TRBJ1-3; 7 bases fit TRBD1. From germline, CDR1 is SGHNT and CDR2 YENEEA. This CDR3 contains 16 residues. The V gene end was trimmed by 5 bases and the J gene end by 0 bases; junction bases not matched to a gene: 7. CDR3 amino acids: CASSVGGPTSGNTIYF. DNA for the CDR3: TGTGCCAGCAGCGTAGGGGGCCCTACCTCTGGAAACACCATATATTTT.

The chain uses TRBV7-6 and TRBJ2-7, with 10 bases lining up with TRBD1. CDR1 SGHVS and CDR2 FNYEAQ come from the germline V gene. Trimming removed 4 bases from V and 3 bases from J; junction bases left unmatched: 0. This CDR3 has 13 amino acids. CDR3 in amino acids: CASSWTGGYEQYF. The DNA of the CDR3 is TGTGCCAGCAGCTGGACAGGGGGCTACGAGCAGTACTTC.

The V call is TRBV2, the J call TRBJ1-1; TRBD1 is a possible D gene (6 bases). The CDR3 extends over 15 amino acids. CDR1 SNHLY and CDR2 FYNNEI come from the germline V gene. The V and J ends lost 3 bases and 7 bases respectively, with 18 bases between them. CDR3 in DNA: TGTGCCAGCAGTGATGATCGACAGGCCGCCCTTGAAGCTTTCTTT. It translates to CASSDDRQAALEAFF.

This clone showed up just once. The chain carries TRBV10-3 and TRBJ2-1; no firm D call. The V end lost 0 bases, the J end lost 6 bases, and 6 bases lay between the germline ends. Germline V gives CDR1 ENHRY, CDR2 SYGVKD. The CDR3 contains 13 residues. The CDR3: CAISESEVNEQFF. In DNA, the CDR3 is TGTGCCATCAGTGAGTCAGAGGTCAATGAGCAGTTCTTC.

The chain couples TRBV4-3 to TRBJ2-3; 7 bases fit TRBD2. Trimming removed 2 bases from V and 2 bases from J; junction bases left unmatched: 7. The CDR3 is 16 amino acids. The germline V gene encodes CDR1 LGHNA and CDR2 YSLEER. The CDR3 nucleotides read TGCGCCAGCAGCCAAACGGGGGGACGGGTCACAGATACGCAGTATTTT. Its protein product is CASSQTGGRVTDTQYF.

The V and J genes are TRBV18 and TRBJ2-5; weak D call: TRBD2 (6 bases). Looked up from germline, CDR1 is KGHSH and CDR2 is LQKENI. This CDR3 has 13 amino acids. With 3 bases removed from V and 3 bases from J, the gap between germline ends came to 8 bases. The CDR3 DNA sequence: TGTGCCAGCTCACCCCGGGGGAAAGAGACCCAGTACTTC. It yields the protein CASSPRGKETQYF.

This rearrangement joins TRBV7-2 to TRBJ2-6, with 7 bases aligning to TRBD2. This CDR3 region has 18 residues. Germline CDR1 SGHTA, CDR2 FQGNSA. V shed 4 bases and J 3 bases; nucleotides not matched to a gene: 12. DNA of the CDR3: TGTGCCAGCAGCTGGTGGGTGGCGGGGGTGGGTGGGGCCAACGTCCTGACTTTC. This codes for CASSWWVAGVGGANVLTF.